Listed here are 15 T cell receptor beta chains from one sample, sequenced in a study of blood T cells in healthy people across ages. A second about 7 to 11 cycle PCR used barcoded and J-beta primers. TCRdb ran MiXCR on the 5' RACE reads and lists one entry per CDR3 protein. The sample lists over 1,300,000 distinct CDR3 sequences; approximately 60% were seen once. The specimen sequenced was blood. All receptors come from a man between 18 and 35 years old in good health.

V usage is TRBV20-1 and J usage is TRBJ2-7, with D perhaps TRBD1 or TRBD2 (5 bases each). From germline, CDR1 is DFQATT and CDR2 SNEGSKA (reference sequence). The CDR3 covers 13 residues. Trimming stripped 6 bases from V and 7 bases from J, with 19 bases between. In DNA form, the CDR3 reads TGCAGTGCGCCCCGATCGGGTTGGGGGGAGCAGTACTTC. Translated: CSAPRSGWGEQYF.

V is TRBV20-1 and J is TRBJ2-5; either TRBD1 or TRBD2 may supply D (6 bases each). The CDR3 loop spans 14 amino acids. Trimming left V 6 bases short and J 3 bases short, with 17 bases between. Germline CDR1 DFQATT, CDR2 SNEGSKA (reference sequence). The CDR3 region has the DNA TGCAGTGCCCGTGGAGGGGGTACGGAAGAGACCCAGTACTTC. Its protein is CSARGGGTEETQYF.

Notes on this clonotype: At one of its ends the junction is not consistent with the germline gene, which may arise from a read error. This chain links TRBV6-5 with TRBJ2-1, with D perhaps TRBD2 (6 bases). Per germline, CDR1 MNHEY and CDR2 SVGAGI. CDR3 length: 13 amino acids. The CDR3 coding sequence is TGTGCCAGCAGTGACTCGATGCAGGGACTCCAGTTCTTC. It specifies CASSDSMQGLQFF.

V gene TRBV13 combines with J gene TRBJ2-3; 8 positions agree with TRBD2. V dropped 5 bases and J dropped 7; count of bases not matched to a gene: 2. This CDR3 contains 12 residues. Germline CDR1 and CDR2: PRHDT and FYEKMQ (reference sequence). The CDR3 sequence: CASSPGGNTQYF. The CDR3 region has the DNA TGTGCCAGCAGCCCGGGAGGGAATACGCAGTATTTT.

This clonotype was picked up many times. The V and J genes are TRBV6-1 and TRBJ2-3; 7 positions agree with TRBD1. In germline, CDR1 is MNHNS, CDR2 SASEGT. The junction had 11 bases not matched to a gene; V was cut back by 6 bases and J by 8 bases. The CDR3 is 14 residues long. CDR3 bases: TGTGCCAGCAGCCCCGGACAGGCAGGAGCTACGCAGTATTTT. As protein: CASSPGQAGATQYF.

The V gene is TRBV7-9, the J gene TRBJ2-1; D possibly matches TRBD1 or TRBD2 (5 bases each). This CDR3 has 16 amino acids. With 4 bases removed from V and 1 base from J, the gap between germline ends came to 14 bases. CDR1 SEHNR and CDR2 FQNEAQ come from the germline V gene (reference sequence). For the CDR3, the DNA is TGTGCCAGCAGCTCGTCAGCAGAGGGGTCCTACAATGAGCAGTTCTTC. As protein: CASSSSAEGSYNEQFF. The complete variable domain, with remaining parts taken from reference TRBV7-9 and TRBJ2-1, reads DTGVSQNPRHKITKRGQNVTFRCDPISEHNRLYWYRQTLGQGPEFLTYFQNEAQLEKSRLLSDRFSAERPKGSFSTLEIQRTEQGDSAMYLCASSSSAEGSYNEQFFGPGTRLTVL.

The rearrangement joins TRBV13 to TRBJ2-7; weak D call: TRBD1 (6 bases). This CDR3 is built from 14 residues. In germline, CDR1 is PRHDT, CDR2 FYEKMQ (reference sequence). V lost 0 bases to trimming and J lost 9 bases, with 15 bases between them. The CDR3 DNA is TGTGCCAGCAGCTTAGGGCTCCAGGGGCAAGGGCAGTACTTC. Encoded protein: CASSLGLQGQGQYF.

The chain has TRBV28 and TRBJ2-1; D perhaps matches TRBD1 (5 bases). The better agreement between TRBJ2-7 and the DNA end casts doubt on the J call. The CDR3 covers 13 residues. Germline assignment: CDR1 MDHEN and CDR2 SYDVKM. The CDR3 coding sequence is TGTGCCAGCAGTAACGGACACTATTACGAGCAGTACTTC. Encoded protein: CASSNGHYYEQYF.

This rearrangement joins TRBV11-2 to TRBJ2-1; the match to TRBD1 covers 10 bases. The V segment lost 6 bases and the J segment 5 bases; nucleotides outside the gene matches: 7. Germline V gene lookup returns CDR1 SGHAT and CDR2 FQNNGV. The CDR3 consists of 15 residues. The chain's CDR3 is CASSLTGGAHNEQFF. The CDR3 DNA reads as TGTGCCAGCAGTTTGACAGGGGGCGCACACAATGAGCAGTTCTTC.

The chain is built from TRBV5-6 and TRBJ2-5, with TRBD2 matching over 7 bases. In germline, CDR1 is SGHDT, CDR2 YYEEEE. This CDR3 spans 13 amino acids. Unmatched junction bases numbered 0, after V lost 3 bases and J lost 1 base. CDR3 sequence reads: CASSWGGQETQYF. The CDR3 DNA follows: TGTGCCAGCAGCTGGGGGGGCCAAGAGACCCAGTACTTC.

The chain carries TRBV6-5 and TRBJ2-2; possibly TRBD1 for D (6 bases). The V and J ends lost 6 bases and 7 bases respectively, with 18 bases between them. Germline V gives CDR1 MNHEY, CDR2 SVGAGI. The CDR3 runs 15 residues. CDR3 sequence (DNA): TGTGCCAGCAGGTACCGGGACAAACGGCACGGGGAGCTGTTTTTT. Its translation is CASRYRDKRHGELFF.

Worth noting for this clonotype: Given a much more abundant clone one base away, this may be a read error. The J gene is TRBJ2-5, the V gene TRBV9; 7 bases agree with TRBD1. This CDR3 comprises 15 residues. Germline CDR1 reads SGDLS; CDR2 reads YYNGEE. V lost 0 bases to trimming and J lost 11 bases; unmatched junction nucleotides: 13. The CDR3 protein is CASSVGQADRNEQYF. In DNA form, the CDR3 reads TGTGCCAGCAGCGTAGGACAAGCGGACAGGAATGAGCAGTACTTC.

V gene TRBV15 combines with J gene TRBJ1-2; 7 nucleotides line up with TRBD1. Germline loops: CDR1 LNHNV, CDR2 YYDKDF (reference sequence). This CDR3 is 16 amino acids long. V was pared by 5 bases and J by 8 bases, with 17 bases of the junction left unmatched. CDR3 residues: CATSGTVPSLVEGYTF. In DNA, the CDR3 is TGTGCCACCAGCGGGACAGTCCCCTCTCTTGTGGAGGGCTACACCTTC.

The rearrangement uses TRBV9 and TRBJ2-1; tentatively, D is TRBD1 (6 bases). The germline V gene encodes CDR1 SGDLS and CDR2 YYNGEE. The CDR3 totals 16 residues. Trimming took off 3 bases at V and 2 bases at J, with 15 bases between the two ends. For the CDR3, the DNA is TGTGCCAGCAGCGGGAGTACAGGGAGCACCTACAATGAGCAGTTCTTC. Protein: CASSGSTGSTYNEQFF.

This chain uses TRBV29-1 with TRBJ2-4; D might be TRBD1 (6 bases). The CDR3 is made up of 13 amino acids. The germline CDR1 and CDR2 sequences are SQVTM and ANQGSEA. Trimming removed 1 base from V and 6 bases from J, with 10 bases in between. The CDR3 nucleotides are TGCAGCGTTGAAGGGGGCAGGGGAAACATTCAGTACTTC. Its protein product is CSVEGGRGNIQYF.